The TCR beta chain described here comes from a study of T cell responses to AZD1222 COVID-19 vaccine. At the level of the study: Second doses at about 4 or about 12 weeks were pooled.

Some clones are missing from TCRdb's copy, which holds only in-frame ones; the method was immunoSEQ multiplex PCR. This sample has some 200,000 clones, with 85% to 95% found just once. Trimming removed 3 bases from V and 9 bases from J, with 15 bases in between. Looked up from germline, CDR1 is KGHSH and CDR2 is LQKENI. This CDR3 is 15 amino acids long. Material: peripheral blood, obtained on day 0 of AZD1222 vaccination. The rearrangement links TRBV18 to TRBJ1-6; D perhaps matches TRBD1 (5 bases). The source is an adult in good health. The CDR3 region is CASSPSEGLSSPLHF. The CDR3 DNA follows: TGTGCCAGCTCACCGTCGGAGGGGCTGAGTTCACCCCTCCACTTT.